The rows below give T cell receptor beta chains drawn from one sample of a study of blood T cell repertoires in COVID-19. Repertoires were generated with immunoSEQ multiplex PCR, while TCRdb's copy carries only in-frame clones and drops some. Of 100,000 or so clones listed, 84% are singletons. Sequencing was done on a sample of peripheral blood. Receptor source: a man aged 65 to 79 with active or convalescent COVID-19. The CDR3 runs from the conserved cysteine through the conserved F or W. D genes are given only for firm matches. Only part of the rows carry a size: once, few, many, or a class if the clone is expanded.

J: TRBJ2-4; D: TRBD1; V: TRBV5-6; size: .; CDR3: CASSLQGALKNIQYF; DNA: TGTGCCAGCAGCTTGCAGGGGGCCCTAAAAAACATTCAGTACTTC
J: TRBJ1-5; D: .; V: TRBV19; size: few; CDR3: CASSMGLRFYQPQHF; DNA: TGTGCCAGTAGTATGGGCCTCCGATTTTATCAGCCCCAGCATTTT
J: TRBJ1-5; D: TRBD1; V: TRBV6-6; size: .; CDR3: CASRPTGTGNQPQHF; DNA: TGTGCCAGCAGACCCACCGGGACAGGGAATCAGCCCCAGCATTTT
J: TRBJ2-7; D: .; V: TRBV21-1; size: .; CDR3: CASSKVGTSLHEQYF; DNA: TGTGCCAGCAGCAAAGTTGGGACTAGCCTCCACGAGCAGTACTTC
J: TRBJ1-6; D: .; V: TRBV2; size: once; CDR3: CASNFYREASPLHF; DNA: TGTGCCAGCAATTTTTATAGGGAGGCTTCACCCCTCCACTTT
J: TRBJ1-5; D: .; V: TRBV5-1; size: .; CDR3: CASSPDGNQPQHF; DNA: TGCGCCAGCAGCCCTGACGGGAATCAGCCCCAGCATTTT
J: TRBJ1-5; D: .; V: TRBV6-5; size: once; CDR3: CASSSFLQGGPQHF; DNA: TGTGCCAGCAGTTCTTTTTTGCAGGGTGGGCCCCAGCATTTT
J: TRBJ2-7; D: .; V: TRBV21-1; size: .; CDR3: CASSRAQGQGAREQYF; DNA: TGTGCCAGCAGCCGAGCCCAGGGACAGGGGGCGAGGGAGCAGTACTTC
J: TRBJ2-7; D: .; V: TRBV5-4; size: .; CDR3: CASSSGGTGLFEQYF; DNA: TGTGCCAGCAGCTCGGGGGGGACAGGGCTTTTCGAGCAGTACTTC
J: TRBJ2-1; D: TRBD2; V: TRBV5-4; size: .; CDR3: CASSLGTSGGSMNLFF; DNA: TGTGCCAGCAGCTTGGGGACTAGCGGGGGGTCAATGAACCTGTTCTTC
J: TRBJ1-1; D: .; V: TRBV2; size: .; CDR3: CASKVGRDRPAFF; DNA: TGTGCCAGCAAGGTTGGCAGGGATCGGCCAGCTTTCTTT
J: TRBJ1-4; D: TRBD1; V: TRBV6-2/TRBV6-3; size: .; CDR3: CASGRDRGNEKLFF; DNA: TGTGCCAGCGGCCGGGACAGGGGTAATGAAAAACTGTTTTTT
J: TRBJ1-5; D: TRBD1; V: TRBV9; size: .; CDR3: CASSDVSRGRRRNQPQHF; DNA: TGTGCCAGCAGCGACGTATCTAGGGGGCGACGGCGCAATCAGCCCCAGCATTTT
J: TRBJ2-3; D: .; V: TRBV19; size: once; CDR3: CASTSAGTSTDTQYF; DNA: TGTGCCAGTACCTCTGCGGGGACTAGCACAGATACGCAGTATTTT
J: TRBJ2-7; D: TRBD1; V: TRBV5-1; size: .; CDR3: CASSLALGQGFYEQYF; DNA: TGCGCCAGCAGCTTGGCCCTAGGACAGGGGTTTTACGAGCAGTACTTC
J: TRBJ2-3; D: .; V: TRBV7-9; size: .; CDR3: CASSLGVSGTSTDTQYF; DNA: TGTGCCAGCAGCTTAGGCGTTTCAGGGACTAGCACAGATACGCAGTATTTT
J: TRBJ2-3; D: .; V: TRBV2; size: .; CDR3: CASSDLEMSTDTQYF; DNA: TGTGCCAGCAGTGATTTAGAAATGAGCACAGATACGCAGTATTTT
J: TRBJ1-1; D: TRBD1; V: TRBV15; size: .; CDR3: CATSRPGQPNTEAFF; DNA: TGTGCCACCAGCAGACCGGGACAGCCGAACACTGAAGCTTTCTTT
J: TRBJ2-1; D: TRBD2; V: TRBV7-3; size: once; CDR3: CASSRSSGGARNEQFF; DNA: TGTGCCAGCAGCAGATCTAGCGGGGGGGCTCGGAATGAGCAGTTCTTC
J: TRBJ1-5; D: .; V: TRBV28; size: .; CDR3: CASSLRDTAGPQHF; DNA: TGTGCCAGCAGTTTGAGAGACACGGCTGGGCCCCAGCATTTT
J: TRBJ1-4; D: .; V: TRBV7-9; size: .; CDR3: CASSPGTSNEKLFF; DNA: TGTGCCAGCAGCCCAGGCACCTCTAATGAAAAACTGTTTTTT
J: TRBJ2-5; D: TRBD1; V: TRBV7-9; size: .; CDR3: CASSLKKQGRETQYF; DNA: TGTGCCAGCAGCTTAAAGAAACAGGGGCGGGAGACCCAGTACTTC
J: TRBJ2-5; D: TRBD2; V: TRBV2; size: few; CDR3: CATGLAGGPYQETQYF; DNA: TGTGCCACGGGGCTAGCGGGGGGGCCATACCAAGAGACCCAGTACTTC